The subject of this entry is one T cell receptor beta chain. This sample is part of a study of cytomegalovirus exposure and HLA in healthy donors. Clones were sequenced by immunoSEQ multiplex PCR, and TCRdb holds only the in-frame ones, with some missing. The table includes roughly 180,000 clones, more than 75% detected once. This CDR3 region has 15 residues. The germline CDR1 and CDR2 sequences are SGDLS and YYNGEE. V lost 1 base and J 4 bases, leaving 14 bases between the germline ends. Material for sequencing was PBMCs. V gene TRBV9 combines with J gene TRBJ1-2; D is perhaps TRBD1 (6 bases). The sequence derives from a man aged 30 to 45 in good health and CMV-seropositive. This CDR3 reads CASSVLGGGGYGYTF. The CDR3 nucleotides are TGTGCCAGCAGCGTACTGGGAGGAGGGGGCTATGGCTACACCTTC.